Shown below are 32 T cell receptor beta chains from a single sample sequenced in a study of blood T cells in healthy people across ages. A second 7 to 11 cycle PCR used barcoded and J-beta primers. From the 5' RACE reads, TCRdb called clonotypes with MiXCR, one entry per CDR3 protein. Seen here are some 560,000 distinct CDR3 sequences, about 27% observed once, and the top ten hold approximately 3.6%. These data also featured in a second study, about T cells of mothers and their children.

Sequencing used blood. These receptors all come from a boy aged 2 to 10 in good health.

This clonotype was counted between two and nine times. As DNA, the CDR3 is TGTGCCAGCAGTAGGACAGGAAGGGGCAATCAGCCCCAGCATTTT. The encoded protein is CASSRTGRGNQPQHF. The rearrangement links TRBV12-3 or TRBV12-4 to TRBJ1-5, with 7 nucleotides matching TRBD1. Trimming cost V 5 bases and J 2 bases; bases outside gene matches: 6. The length of the CDR3 is 15 residues.

This clonotype was detected only a few times. The CDR3: CASSQSDGGNYGYTF. The CDR3 region has the DNA TGTGCCAGCAGCCAAAGCGACGGGGGTAACTATGGCTACACCTTC. The chain is built from TRBV3-1 and TRBJ1-2; a weak D match, TRBD1 (5 bases). This CDR3 has 15 amino acids. Germline CDR1 is LGHDT and CDR2 is YNNKEL (reference sequence). Trimming took off 2 bases at V and 1 base at J, with 11 bases between the two ends.

This sequence joins TRBV20-1 and TRBJ2-7, with D tentatively TRBD1 (6 bases). The J call may not be correct, given that the DNA end is closer to TRBJ2-1. This CDR3 comprises 16 residues. Germline assignment: CDR1 DFQATT and CDR2 SNEGSKA (reference sequence). The CDR3 here is CSARSLRQGNYNEQFF. In DNA, the CDR3 is TGCAGTGCTAGAAGCCTCAGGCAGGGGAATTACAATGAGCAGTTCTTC.

The V gene is TRBV7-9, the J gene TRBJ2-5; possibly TRBD1 for D (6 bases). Per the germline V gene, CDR1 is SEHNR and CDR2 is FQNEAQ (reference sequence). This CDR3 has 14 amino acids. V was shortened by 2 bases and J by 1 base, with 8 bases between the two germline ends. The CDR3 sequence: CASSLWDTQETQYF. CDR3 sequence (DNA): TGTGCCAGCAGCTTATGGGACACCCAAGAGACCCAGTACTTC.

This clonotype was recorded many times. The rearrangement links TRBV28 to TRBJ2-7; 9 nucleotides match TRBD1. Germline assignment: CDR1 MDHEN and CDR2 SYDVKM. J lost 4 bases, V lost 7 bases, and 5 bases had no gene match. The CDR3 has 13 residues. CDR3 nucleotide sequence: TGTGCCAGCACCTCGGGACAGGGATACGAGCAGTACTTC. Amino acid sequence: CASTSGQGYEQYF.

This clonotype was seen more than once but under ten times. As DNA, the CDR3 is TGTGCCAGCAGCCCCACCGGGACTAGCGGAACCTACGAGCAGTACTTC. Translating gives CASSPTGTSGTYEQYF. The chain recombines TRBV13 with TRBJ2-7, with 11 bases matching TRBD2. The V gene end was trimmed by 5 bases and the J gene end by 2 bases; junction bases not matched to a gene: 8. This CDR3 has 16 residues. Germline-derived CDR1 and CDR2 are PRHDT and FYEKMQ (reference sequence).

This clonotype was counted a few times. The rearrangement links TRBV10-3 to TRBJ2-5, with TRBD1 matching over 8 bases. The V gene end was trimmed by 11 bases and the J gene end by 5 bases; junction bases not matched to a gene: 7. The CDR3 loop spans 12 amino acids. Germline assignment: CDR1 ENHRY and CDR2 SYGVKD. CDR3 coding DNA: TGTGCCGTCGGACAGGGTATCGAGACCCAGTACTTC. It specifies CAVGQGIETQYF.

V gene TRBV20-1 combines with J gene TRBJ1-1; a possible D gene is TRBD1 (6 bases). CDR1 is DFQATT, CDR2 SNEGSKA, per germline (reference sequence). With 0 bases removed from V and 5 bases from J, the gap between germline ends came to 16 bases. CDR3 length equals 15 residues. CDR3 sequence: CSARDGYREGTEAFF. CDR3 coding DNA: TGCAGTGCTAGAGATGGGTACAGGGAGGGGACTGAAGCTTTCTTT.

This clonotype has just one count. This rearrangement joins TRBV29-1 to TRBJ2-7; TRBD1 or TRBD2 may be the D gene (5 bases each). Trimming pared 7 bases from V and 6 bases from J, leaving 13 bases between. The CDR3 is made up of 11 amino acids. Looked up from germline, CDR1 is SQVTM and CDR2 is ANQGSEA. The CDR3 is CSAGGGGEQYF. The CDR3 bases are TGCAGCGCTGGAGGTGGGGGCGAGCAGTACTTC.

This clonotype was seen only a few times. The chain joins TRBV3-1 to TRBJ1-2, with 9 bases fitting TRBD1. Germline CDR1 is LGHDT and CDR2 is YNNKEL (reference sequence). The length of the CDR3 is 16 residues. The trim removed 6 bases at V and 8 bases at J, leaving 16 bases unmatched. The CDR3 region is CASSPYLTGGAGGYTF. The CDR3 nucleotides read TGTGCCAGCAGTCCTTATCTTACAGGGGGCGCGGGCGGCTACACCTTC.

As DNA, the CDR3 is TGCAGTGCTAGACCACATAAGGGTACGCAGTATTTT. Its translation: CSARPHKGTQYF. J is TRBJ2-3 and V is TRBV20-1; D is unresolved. From germline, CDR1 is DFQATT and CDR2 SNEGSKA (reference sequence). The CDR3 contains 12 residues. V shed 2 bases and J shed 8 bases, with 11 bases lying between them.

This sequence joins TRBV4-1 and TRBJ1-2; D might be TRBD1 (5 bases). Germline CDR1 is MGHRA and CDR2 is YSYEKL. This CDR3 is 15 amino acids long. V lost 3 bases and J 5 bases, leaving 16 bases between the germline ends. CDR3 nucleotide sequence: TGCGCCAGCAGCCAGAGCTCGGGACGGATATATGGCTACACCTTC. This sequence encodes CASSQSSGRIYGYTF.

The chain combines TRBV7-9 with TRBJ1-4, with D perhaps TRBD1 (5 bases). The CDR3 has 14 residues. Trimming cost V 1 base and J 8 bases, with 11 bases left between them. CDR1 is SEHNR and CDR2 is FQNEAQ in the germline V gene (reference sequence). The CDR3 reads CASSLGYGTEKLFF. The CDR3 nucleotides read TGTGCCAGCAGCTTAGGATACGGGACCGAAAAACTGTTTTTT.

The genes are TRBV10-2 and TRBJ2-5; 15 bases are a match to TRBD2. Germline loops: CDR1 WSHSY, CDR2 SAAADI. CDR3 length equals 18 residues. J was trimmed by 0 bases and V by 5 bases; bases with no gene match: 7. CDR3: CASSSGLAGGMYQETQYF. CDR3 in DNA: TGCGCCAGCAGTTCCGGACTAGCGGGGGGGATGTACCAAGAGACCCAGTACTTC.

This clonotype was picked up a small number of times. This chain connects TRBV9 to TRBJ1-1; 8 bases are shared with TRBD1. Germline values: CDR1 SGDLS, CDR2 YYNGEE. The junction had 5 bases not matched to a gene; V was cut back by 0 bases and J by 7 bases. CDR3 length: 14 amino acids. CDR3 coding DNA: TGTGCCAGCAGCGTAGATTCCAGGGGGCGTGAAGCTTTCTTT. Its protein product is CASSVDSRGREAFF.

The sample holds a few counts of this clonotype. The DNA of the CDR3 is TGTGCCAGCACTAGGCAACCGGGCACAGATACGCAGTATTTT. Translation gives CASTRQPGTDTQYF. This rearrangement joins TRBV28 to TRBJ2-3; D not certain. The CDR3 consists of 14 residues. V was trimmed by 7 bases and J by 1 base, leaving 12 bases between them. Germline V lookup: CDR1 MDHEN, CDR2 SYDVKM.

The V call is TRBV29-1, the J call TRBJ2-5; D possibly matches TRBD1 or TRBD2 (5 bases each). Trimming removed 6 bases at V and 11 bases at J, with 25 bases between. CDR1 and CDR2 (germline): SQVTM, ANQGSEA. This CDR3 is built from 14 residues. DNA of the CDR3: TGCAGCGTGGGCTCCCAGGGACCTCCTATTAGGCAGTACTTC. Translated, it gives CSVGSQGPPIRQYF.

The chain carries TRBV21-1 and TRBJ1-2; the D call in the table, TRBD1, was not verified against the DNA. TRBV21-1 is marked as a pseudogene. The CDR3 contains 15 residues. DNA of the CDR3: TGTGCCAGCAGCAAAACGTGGGGGGCCACGTATGGCTACACCTTC. Its protein is CASSKTWGATYGYTF.

This clonotype was counted between two and nine times. The J gene is TRBJ2-5, the V gene TRBV29-1; tentatively, D is TRBD2 (6 bases). The CDR3 covers 13 residues. The germline V and J ends were trimmed by 6 bases and 5 bases, with 16 bases remaining between them. Germline values: CDR1 SQVTM, CDR2 ANQGSEA. The DNA of the CDR3 is TGCAGCGTCGCCGGGACTGAAGTTGAGACCCAGTACTTC. Translation gives CSVAGTEVETQYF.

The rearrangement uses TRBV7-8 and TRBJ2-5; D is possibly TRBD2 (5 bases). This CDR3 has 16 amino acids. V shed 5 bases and J shed 0 bases, with 16 bases lying between them. The germline V gene has CDR1 SGHVS and CDR2 FQNEAQ. In DNA, the CDR3 is TGTGCCAGCAGCGTAGGTGGGAGAAACTACCAAGAGACCCAGTACTTC. It is translated as CASSVGGRNYQETQYF.

The J gene is TRBJ2-3, the V gene TRBV5-1; D unresolved. V shed 8 bases and J shed 5 bases, with 9 bases lying between them. Germline CDR1 reads SGHRS; CDR2 reads YFSETQ. This CDR3 contains 11 residues. The chain's CDR3 is CASLYGDTQYF. In DNA form, the CDR3 reads TGCGCCAGTCTTTATGGAGATACGCAGTATTTT.

For the CDR3, the DNA is TGTGCCAGCAGTTACAGAGCCCTCGGAAACACCATATATTTT. Residues: CASSYRALGNTIYF. The genes are TRBV6-5 and TRBJ1-3, with unresolved D. Germline V gene sequence: CDR1 MNHEY, CDR2 SVGAGI. V shed 2 bases and J shed 4 bases, with 9 bases lying between them. The CDR3 has 14 residues.

In the case of this clonotype: A junction boundary mismatches the germline segment, possibly from a read error. This chain links TRBV29-1 with TRBJ2-3, with D unresolved. The CDR3 loop spans 13 amino acids. The germline V gene encodes CDR1 SQVTM and CDR2 ANQGSEA. CDR3 DNA: TGCAGCGTTGTTGGTAGATACACAGATACGCGGTATTTT. Its protein product is CSVVGRYTDTRYF.

The V call is TRBV20-1, the J call TRBJ2-3; D is uncertain. Trimming took off 0 bases at V and 4 bases at J, with 20 bases between the two ends. Per the germline V gene, CDR1 is DFQATT and CDR2 is SNEGSKA (reference sequence). This CDR3 comprises 17 residues. CDR3 DNA: TGCAGTGCTAGAGATCCCATACGAGCCTTCCACTCAGATACGCAGTATTTT. It translates to CSARDPIRAFHSDTQYF.

The rearrangement joins TRBV5-1 to TRBJ2-2, with 8 bases that match TRBD1. This CDR3 comprises 16 residues. Per the germline V gene, CDR1 is SGHRS and CDR2 is YFSETQ. V gave up 5 bases and J gave up 5 bases; unmatched junction bases: 11. The DNA of the CDR3 is TGCGCCAGCAGTCAAGGGACAGGAGGAGGAACCGGGGAGCTGTTTTTT. It specifies CASSQGTGGGTGELFF.

The J gene is TRBJ2-6, the V gene TRBV5-4; possibly TRBD1 for D (7 bases). The CDR3 length is 16 residues. Germline V gene sequence: CDR1 SGHNT, CDR2 YYREEE (reference sequence). Deletions cut 2 bases from V and 2 bases from J, with 11 bases between. The CDR3 here is CASSLQGRTGANVLTF. CDR3 DNA sequence: TGTGCCAGCAGCTTACAGGGGAGGACTGGGGCCAACGTCCTGACTTTC.

V is TRBV10-3 and J is TRBJ2-7, with 8 bases lining up with TRBD2. The V segment lost 5 bases and the J segment 2 bases; nucleotides outside the gene matches: 11. Germline V lookup: CDR1 ENHRY, CDR2 SYGVKD. The CDR3 covers 16 residues. CDR3 in amino acids: CAISTRERESTYEQYF. The CDR3 DNA is TGTGCCATCAGTACTCGGGAGCGGGAGTCCACCTACGAGCAGTACTTC.

The genes are TRBV5-1 and TRBJ1-2; 7 bases agree with TRBD1. Per the germline V gene, CDR1 is SGHRS and CDR2 is YFSETQ. With V trimmed by 3 bases and J by 3 bases, 8 bases remained unmatched. The CDR3 is 15 residues long. The CDR3: CASSSRQGVYYGYTF. As DNA, the CDR3 is TGCGCCAGCAGCTCCAGACAGGGAGTATACTATGGCTACACCTTC. Complete variable domain (other parts from reference TRBV5-1 and TRBJ1-2): KAGVTQTPRYLIKTRGQQVTLSCSPISGHRSVSWYQQTPGQGLQFLFEYFSETQRNKGNFPGRFSGRQFSNSRSEMNVSTLELGDSALYLCASSSRQGVYYGYTFGSGTRLTVV.

This chain uses TRBV20-1 with TRBJ2-6; 7 nucleotides line up with TRBD1. The V gene's germline CDR1 is DFQATT and CDR2 SNEGSKA (reference sequence). V lost 6 bases, J lost 2 bases, and 1 base stayed unmatched. The CDR3 length is 13 residues. The CDR3 sequence: CSAGGAGANVLTF. The CDR3 region has the DNA TGCAGTGCAGGGGGCGCTGGGGCCAACGTCCTGACTTTC.

This clonotype was picked up a small number of times. This CDR3 reads CASGPTGRSYNEQFF. DNA of the CDR3: TGTGCCAGCGGTCCTACAGGGCGTTCCTACAATGAGCAGTTCTTC. The genes are TRBV12-3 or TRBV12-4 and TRBJ2-1, with a tentative D call TRBD1 (6 bases). V dropped 8 bases and J dropped 1 base, with 15 bases sitting between them. This CDR3 is built from 15 residues.

The J gene is TRBJ1-2, the V gene TRBV15; no reliable D call. This CDR3 is 18 amino acids long. Germline values: CDR1 LNHNV, CDR2 YYDKDF (reference sequence). Deletions cut 1 base from V and 0 bases from J, with 18 bases between. The CDR3 DNA sequence: TGTGCCACCAGCAGAGGACGAGAGCGGGTGCGGACTAACTATGGCTACACCTTC. This translates into CATSRGRERVRTNYGYTF.

The chain couples TRBV13 to TRBJ1-2; TRBD1 agrees at 7 bases. V lost 5 bases and J lost 1; bases outside the gene matches: 10. In germline, CDR1 is PRHDT, CDR2 FYEKMQ (reference sequence). The CDR3 contains 16 residues. The CDR3 sequence: CASSLTGRGVNYGYTF. The CDR3 DNA reads TGTGCCAGCAGCCTGACAGGGAGAGGGGTTAACTATGGCTACACCTTC.